This entry lists 2 T cell receptor beta chains sequenced from one sample in a study of blood T cell repertoires in COVID-19 (dated by TCRdb to 2020 to 2021). The library was obtained by the immunoSEQ multiplex PCR assay. The source is immuneACCESS, and TCRdb retained only in-frame sequences with V and J called. Part of the clones is not carried over; for the studies checked, unresolved V genes explain less than half of this, and the remainder is unexplained. The sample table contains 210,000 or so clones; only one count was recorded for around 84% of them. Nearly 7.5% of the sample is in the top ten clones. Sequenced sample: PBMCs or T cells enriched from blood (not recorded which). The receptors stem from a woman in her thirties or forties with acute COVID-19.

The chain carries TRBV9 and TRBJ1-1, with a weak D call TRBD1 (6 bases). Germline assignment: CDR1 SGDLS and CDR2 YYNGEE. V was trimmed by 3 bases and J by 6 bases, leaving 12 bases between them. CDR3 size: 13 residues. The CDR3, as DNA: TGTGCCAGCAGCGCGGGGGGCAAATCTGAAGCTTTCTTT. This codes for CASSAGGKSEAFF. The full variable domain, completed using reference TRBV9 and TRBJ1-1, is DSGVTQTPKHLITATGQRVTLRCSPRSGDLSVYWYQQSLDQGLQFLIQYYNGEERAKGNILERFSAQQFPDLHSELNLSSLELGDSALYFCASSAGGKSEAFFGQGTRLTVV.

V and J are TRBV18 and TRBJ2-7; D perhaps matches TRBD1 (5 bases). V shed 0 bases and J shed 2 bases, with 8 bases lying between them. CDR3 length: 14 residues. The germline V gene has CDR1 KGHSH and CDR2 LQKENI. In DNA form, the CDR3 reads TGTGCCAGCTCACCACCGACAGCCACCTACGAGCAGTACTTC. Encoded protein: CASSPPTATYEQYF. Filled out from reference TRBV18 and TRBJ2-7, the complete variable domain reads NAGVMQNPRHLVRRRGQEARLRCSPMKGHSHVYWYRQLPEEGLKFMVYLQKENIIDESGMPKERFSAEFPKEGPSILRIQQVVRGDSAAYFCASSPPTATYEQYFGPGTRLTVT.